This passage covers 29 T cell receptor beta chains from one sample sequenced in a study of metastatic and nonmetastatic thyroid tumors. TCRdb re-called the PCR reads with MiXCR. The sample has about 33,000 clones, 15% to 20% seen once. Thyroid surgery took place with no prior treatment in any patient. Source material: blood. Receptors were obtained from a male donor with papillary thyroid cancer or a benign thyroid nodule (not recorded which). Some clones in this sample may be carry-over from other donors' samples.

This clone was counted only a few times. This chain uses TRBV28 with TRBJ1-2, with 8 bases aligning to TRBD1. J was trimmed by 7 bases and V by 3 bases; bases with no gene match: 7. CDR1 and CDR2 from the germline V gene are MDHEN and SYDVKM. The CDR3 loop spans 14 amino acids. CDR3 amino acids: CASSFRDRWVGYTF. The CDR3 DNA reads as TGTGCCAGCAGTTTTAGGGACAGGTGGGTTGGCTACACCTTC.

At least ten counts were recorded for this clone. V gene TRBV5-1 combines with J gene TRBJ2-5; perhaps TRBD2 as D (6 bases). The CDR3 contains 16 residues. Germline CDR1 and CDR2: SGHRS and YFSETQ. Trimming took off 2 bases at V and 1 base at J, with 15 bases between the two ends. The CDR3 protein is CASSLGLGTGQETQYF. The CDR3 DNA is TGCGCCAGCAGCTTAGGATTAGGGACTGGCCAAGAGACCCAGTACTTC.

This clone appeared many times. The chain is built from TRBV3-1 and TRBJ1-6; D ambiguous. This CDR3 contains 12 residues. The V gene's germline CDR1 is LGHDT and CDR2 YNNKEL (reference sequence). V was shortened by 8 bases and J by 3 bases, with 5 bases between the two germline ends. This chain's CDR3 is CASGDYNSPLHF. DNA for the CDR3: TGTGCCAGCGGGGACTATAATTCACCCCTCCACTTT.

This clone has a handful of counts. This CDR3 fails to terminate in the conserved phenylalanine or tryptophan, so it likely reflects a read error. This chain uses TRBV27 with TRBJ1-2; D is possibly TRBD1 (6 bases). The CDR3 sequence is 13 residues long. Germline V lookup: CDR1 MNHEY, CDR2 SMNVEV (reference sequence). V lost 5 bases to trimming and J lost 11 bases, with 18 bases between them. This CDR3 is CASSGDMGLVYTL. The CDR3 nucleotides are TGTGCCAGCAGTGGGGACATGGGGCTCGTGTACACCCTC.

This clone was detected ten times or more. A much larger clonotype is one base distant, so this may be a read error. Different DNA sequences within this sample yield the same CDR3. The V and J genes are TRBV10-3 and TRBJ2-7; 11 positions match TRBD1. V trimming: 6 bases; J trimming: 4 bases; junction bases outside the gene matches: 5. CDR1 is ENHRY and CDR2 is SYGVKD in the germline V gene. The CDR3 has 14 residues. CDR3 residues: CAISSGTGGYEQYF. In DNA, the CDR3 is TGTGCCATCAGCTCCGGGACAGGGGGATACGAGCAGTACTTC.

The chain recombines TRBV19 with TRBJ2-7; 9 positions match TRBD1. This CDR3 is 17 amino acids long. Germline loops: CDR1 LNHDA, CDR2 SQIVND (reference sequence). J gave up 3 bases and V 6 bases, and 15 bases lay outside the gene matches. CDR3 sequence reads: CASSSDSGQGVIYEQYF. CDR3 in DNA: TGTGCCAGTAGCTCTGATTCGGGACAGGGAGTGATCTACGAGCAGTACTTC.

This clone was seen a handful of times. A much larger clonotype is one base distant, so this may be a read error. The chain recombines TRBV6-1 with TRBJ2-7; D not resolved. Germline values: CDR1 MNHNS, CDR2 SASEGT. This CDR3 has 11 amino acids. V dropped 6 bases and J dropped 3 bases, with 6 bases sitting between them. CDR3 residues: CASSKYYEQYF. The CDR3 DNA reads TGTGCCAGCAGCAAATACTACGAGCAGTACTTC.

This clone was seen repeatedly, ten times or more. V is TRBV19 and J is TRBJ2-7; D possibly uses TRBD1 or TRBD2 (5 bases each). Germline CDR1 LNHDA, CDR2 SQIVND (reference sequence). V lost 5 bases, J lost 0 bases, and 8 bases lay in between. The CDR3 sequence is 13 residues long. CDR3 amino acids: CASSPGGSYEQYF. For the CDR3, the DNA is TGTGCCAGTAGTCCTGGGGGCTCCTACGAGCAGTACTTC.

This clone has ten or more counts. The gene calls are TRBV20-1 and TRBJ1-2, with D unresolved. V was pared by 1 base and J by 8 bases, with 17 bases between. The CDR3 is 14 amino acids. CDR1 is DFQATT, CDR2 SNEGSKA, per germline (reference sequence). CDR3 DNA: TGCAGTGCTAGAGGATTTGGGGAGGGTTCGGGCTACACCTTC. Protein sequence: CSARGFGEGSGYTF.

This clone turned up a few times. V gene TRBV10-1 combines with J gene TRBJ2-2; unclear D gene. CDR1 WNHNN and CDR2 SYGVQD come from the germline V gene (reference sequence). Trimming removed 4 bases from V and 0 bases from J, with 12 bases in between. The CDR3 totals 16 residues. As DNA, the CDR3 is TGCGCCAGCAGTGTGGAGACGGCGCCGAACACCGGGGAGCTGTTTTTT. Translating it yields CASSVETAPNTGELFF.

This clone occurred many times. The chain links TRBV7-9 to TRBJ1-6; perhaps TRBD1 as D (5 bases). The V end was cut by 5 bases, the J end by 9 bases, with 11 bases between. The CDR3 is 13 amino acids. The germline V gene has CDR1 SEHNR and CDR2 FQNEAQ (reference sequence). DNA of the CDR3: TGTGCCAGCAGCCGGGGGTCGAGTTCACCCCTCCACTTT. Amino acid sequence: CASSRGSSSPLHF.

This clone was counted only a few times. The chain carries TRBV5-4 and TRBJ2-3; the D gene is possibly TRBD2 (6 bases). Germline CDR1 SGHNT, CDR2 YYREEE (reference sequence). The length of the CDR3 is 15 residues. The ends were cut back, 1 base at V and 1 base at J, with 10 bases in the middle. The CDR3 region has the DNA TGTGCCAGCAGCTTGCGGAGGGTGGGCACAGATACGCAGTATTTT. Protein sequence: CASSLRRVGTDTQYF. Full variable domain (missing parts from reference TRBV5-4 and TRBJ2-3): ETGVTQSPTHLIKTRGQQVTLRCSSQSGHNTVSWYQQALGQGPQFIFQYYREEENGRGNFPPRFSGLQFPNYSSELNVNALELDDSALYLCASSLRRVGTDTQYFGPGTRLTVL.

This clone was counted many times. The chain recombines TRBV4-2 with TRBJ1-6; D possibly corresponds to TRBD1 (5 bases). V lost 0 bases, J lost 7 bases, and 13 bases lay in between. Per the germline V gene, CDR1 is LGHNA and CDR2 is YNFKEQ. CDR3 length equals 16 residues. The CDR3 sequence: CASSQDVSRENSPLHF. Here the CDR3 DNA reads TGTGCCAGCAGCCAAGATGTAAGCAGGGAGAATTCACCCCTCCACTTT.

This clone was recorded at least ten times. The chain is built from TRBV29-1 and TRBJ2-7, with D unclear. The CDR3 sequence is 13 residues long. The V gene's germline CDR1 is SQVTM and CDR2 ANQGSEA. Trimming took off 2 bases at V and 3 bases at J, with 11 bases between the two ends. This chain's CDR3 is CSVENGAGYEQYF. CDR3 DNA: TGCAGCGTTGAAAACGGTGCTGGCTACGAGCAGTACTTC.

The CDR3 sequence is CASSQGAGAGGADTQYF. The CDR3, as DNA: TGTGCCAGCAGCCAAGGAGCGGGAGCGGGGGGGGCAGATACGCAGTATTTT. The V gene is TRBV4-2, the J gene TRBJ2-3; 10 bases are a match to TRBD2. V gave up 1 base and J gave up 4 bases; unmatched junction bases: 8. Germline V gives CDR1 LGHNA, CDR2 YNFKEQ. This CDR3 comprises 17 residues.

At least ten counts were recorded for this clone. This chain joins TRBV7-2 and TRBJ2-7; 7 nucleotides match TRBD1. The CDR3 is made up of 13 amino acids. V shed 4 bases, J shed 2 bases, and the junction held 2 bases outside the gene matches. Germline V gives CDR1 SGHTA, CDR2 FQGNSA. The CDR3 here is CASSSGQTYEQYF. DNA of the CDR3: TGTGCCAGCAGCTCGGGACAGACCTACGAGCAGTACTTC.

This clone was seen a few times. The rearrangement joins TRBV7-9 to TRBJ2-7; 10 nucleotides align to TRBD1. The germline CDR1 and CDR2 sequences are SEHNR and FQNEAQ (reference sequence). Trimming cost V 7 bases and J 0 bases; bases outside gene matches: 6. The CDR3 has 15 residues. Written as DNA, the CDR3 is TGTGCCAGCACCCCGGGACAGGGGAGCTCCTACGAGCAGTACTTC. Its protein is CASTPGQGSSYEQYF. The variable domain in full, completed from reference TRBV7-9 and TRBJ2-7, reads DTGVSQNPRHKITKRGQNVTFRCDPISEHNRLYWYRQTLGQGPEFLTYFQNEAQLEKSRLLSDRFSAERPKGSFSTLEIQRTEQGDSAMYLCASTPGQGSSYEQYFGPGTRLTVT.

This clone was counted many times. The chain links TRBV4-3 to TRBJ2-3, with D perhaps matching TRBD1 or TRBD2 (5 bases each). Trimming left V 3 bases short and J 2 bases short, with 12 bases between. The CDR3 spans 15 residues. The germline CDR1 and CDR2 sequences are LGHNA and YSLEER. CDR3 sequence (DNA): TGCGCCAGCAGCCAGGGGACCTATTCCACAGATACGCAGTATTTT. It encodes CASSQGTYSTDTQYF.

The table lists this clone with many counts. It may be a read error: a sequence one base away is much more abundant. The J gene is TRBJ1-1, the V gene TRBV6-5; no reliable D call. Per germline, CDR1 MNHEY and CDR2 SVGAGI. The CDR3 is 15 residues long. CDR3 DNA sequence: TGTGCCGGCAGTTACCTTGACGGACGGAACACTGAAGCTTTCTTT. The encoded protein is CAGSYLDGRNTEAFF.

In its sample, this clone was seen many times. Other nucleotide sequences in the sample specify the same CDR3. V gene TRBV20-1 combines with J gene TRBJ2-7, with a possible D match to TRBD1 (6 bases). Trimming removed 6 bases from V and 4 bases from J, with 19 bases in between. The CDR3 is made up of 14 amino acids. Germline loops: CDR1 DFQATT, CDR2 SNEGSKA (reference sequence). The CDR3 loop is CSALQWDTLYEQYF. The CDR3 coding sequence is TGCAGTGCCTTACAATGGGACACCCTTTACGAGCAGTACTTC.

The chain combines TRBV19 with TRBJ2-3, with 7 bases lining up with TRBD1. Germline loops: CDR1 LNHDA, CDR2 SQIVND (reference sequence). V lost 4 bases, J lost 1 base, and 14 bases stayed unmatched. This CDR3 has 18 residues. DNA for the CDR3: TGTGCCAGTAGTACCGGAACGGGGTTTACAGGGGGCACAGATACGCAGTATTTT. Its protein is CASSTGTGFTGGTDTQYF.

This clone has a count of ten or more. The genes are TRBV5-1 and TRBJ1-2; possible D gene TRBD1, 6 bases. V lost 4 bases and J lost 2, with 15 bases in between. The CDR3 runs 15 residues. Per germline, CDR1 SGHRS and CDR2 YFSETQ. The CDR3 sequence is CASSRDIKLNYGYTF. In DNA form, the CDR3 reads TGCGCCAGCAGCCGGGACATTAAGCTAAACTATGGCTACACCTTC.

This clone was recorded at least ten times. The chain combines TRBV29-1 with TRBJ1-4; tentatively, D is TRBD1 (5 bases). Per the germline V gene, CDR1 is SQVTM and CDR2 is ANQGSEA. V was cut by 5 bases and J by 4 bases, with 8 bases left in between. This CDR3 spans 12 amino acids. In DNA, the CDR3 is TGCAGCGTTTTAGGGGTTAATGAAAAACTGTTTTTT. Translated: CSVLGVNEKLFF.

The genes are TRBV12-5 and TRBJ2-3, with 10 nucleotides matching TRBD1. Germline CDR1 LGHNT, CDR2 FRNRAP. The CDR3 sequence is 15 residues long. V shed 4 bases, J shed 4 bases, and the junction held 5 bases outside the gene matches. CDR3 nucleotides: TGTGCTAGTGGTTCGGGACAGGGGTCGGCAGATACGCAGTATTTT. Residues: CASGSGQGSADTQYF.

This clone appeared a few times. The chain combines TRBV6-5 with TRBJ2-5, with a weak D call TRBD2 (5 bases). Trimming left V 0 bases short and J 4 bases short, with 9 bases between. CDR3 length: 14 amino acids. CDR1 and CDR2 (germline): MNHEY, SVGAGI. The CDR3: CASSYSSGVETQYF. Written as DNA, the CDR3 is TGTGCCAGCAGTTACTCTTCCGGGGTAGAGACCCAGTACTTC.

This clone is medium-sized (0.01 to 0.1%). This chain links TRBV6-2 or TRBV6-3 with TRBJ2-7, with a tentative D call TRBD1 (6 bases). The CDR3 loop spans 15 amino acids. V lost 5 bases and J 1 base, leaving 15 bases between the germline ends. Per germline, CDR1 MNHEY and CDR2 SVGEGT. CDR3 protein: CASSRAGTGSYEQYF. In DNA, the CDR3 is TGTGCCAGCAGTCGGGCAGGCACAGGGTCCTACGAGCAGTACTTC.

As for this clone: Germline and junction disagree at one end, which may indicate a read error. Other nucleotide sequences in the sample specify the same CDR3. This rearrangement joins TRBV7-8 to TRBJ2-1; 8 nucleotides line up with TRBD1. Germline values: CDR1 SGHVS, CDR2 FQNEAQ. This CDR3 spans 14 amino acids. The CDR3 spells CASSRRDRFYEQFF. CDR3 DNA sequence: TGTGCCAGCAGCCGACGGGACAGGTTCTATGAGCAGTTCTTT.

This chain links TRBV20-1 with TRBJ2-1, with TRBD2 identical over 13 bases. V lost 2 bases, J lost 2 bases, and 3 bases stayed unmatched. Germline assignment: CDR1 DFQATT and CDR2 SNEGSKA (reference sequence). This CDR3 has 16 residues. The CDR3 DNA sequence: TGCAGTGCTAGATCGGGGACTAGCGGGACCTACAATGAGCAGTTCTTC. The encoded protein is CSARSGTSGTYNEQFF.

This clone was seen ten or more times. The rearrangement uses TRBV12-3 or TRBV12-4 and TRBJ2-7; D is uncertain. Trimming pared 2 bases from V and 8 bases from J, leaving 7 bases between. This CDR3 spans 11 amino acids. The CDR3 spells CASSLRQQQYF. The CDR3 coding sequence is TGTGCCAGCAGTTTACGGCAACAGCAGTACTTC.